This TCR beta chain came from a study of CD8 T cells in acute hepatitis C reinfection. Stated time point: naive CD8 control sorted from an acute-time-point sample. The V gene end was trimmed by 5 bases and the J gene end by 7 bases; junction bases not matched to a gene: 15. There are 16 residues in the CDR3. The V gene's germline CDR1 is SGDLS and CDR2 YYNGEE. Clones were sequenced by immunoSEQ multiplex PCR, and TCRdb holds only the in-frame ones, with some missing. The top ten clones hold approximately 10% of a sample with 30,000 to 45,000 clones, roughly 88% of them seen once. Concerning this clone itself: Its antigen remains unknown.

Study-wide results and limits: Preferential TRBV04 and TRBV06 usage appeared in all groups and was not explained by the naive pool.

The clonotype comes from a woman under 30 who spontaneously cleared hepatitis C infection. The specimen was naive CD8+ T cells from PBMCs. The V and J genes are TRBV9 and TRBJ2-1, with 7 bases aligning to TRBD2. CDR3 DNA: TGTGCCAGCAGGGCCTTTAAAGCGGGGCTACGGAATGAGCAGTTCTTC. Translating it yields CASRAFKAGLRNEQFF.